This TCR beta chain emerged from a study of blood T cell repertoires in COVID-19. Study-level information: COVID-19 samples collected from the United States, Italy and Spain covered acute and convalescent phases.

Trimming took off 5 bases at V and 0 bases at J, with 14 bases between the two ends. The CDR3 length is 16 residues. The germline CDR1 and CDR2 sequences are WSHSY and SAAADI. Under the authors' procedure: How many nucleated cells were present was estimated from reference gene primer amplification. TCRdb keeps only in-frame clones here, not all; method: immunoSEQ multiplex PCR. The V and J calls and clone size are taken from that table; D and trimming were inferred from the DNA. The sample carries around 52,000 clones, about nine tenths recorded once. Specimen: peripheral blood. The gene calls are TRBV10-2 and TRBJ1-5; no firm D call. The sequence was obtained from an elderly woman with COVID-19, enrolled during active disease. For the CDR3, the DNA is TGCGCCAGCAGTCCCACTCGACTCCTTAGCAATCAGCCCCAGCATTTT. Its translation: CASSPTRLLSNQPQHF.